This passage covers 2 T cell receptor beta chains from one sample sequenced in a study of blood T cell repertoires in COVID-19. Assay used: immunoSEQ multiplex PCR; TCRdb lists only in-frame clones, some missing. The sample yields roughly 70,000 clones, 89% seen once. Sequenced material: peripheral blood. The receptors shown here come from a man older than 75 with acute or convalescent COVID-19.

CDR3 region: CASSPLSDSASGNTIYF. DNA of the CDR3: TGTGCCAGCAGCCCACTCTCGGACAGCGCCTCTGGAAACACCATATATTTT. This chain links TRBV3-1 (or the pseudogene TRBV3-2) with TRBJ1-3, with D possibly TRBD1 on 6 matching bases. This CDR3 has 17 residues. V shed 4 bases and J shed 0 bases, with 16 bases lying between them. Germline CDR1 is LGHDT and CDR2 is YNNKEL (reference sequence).

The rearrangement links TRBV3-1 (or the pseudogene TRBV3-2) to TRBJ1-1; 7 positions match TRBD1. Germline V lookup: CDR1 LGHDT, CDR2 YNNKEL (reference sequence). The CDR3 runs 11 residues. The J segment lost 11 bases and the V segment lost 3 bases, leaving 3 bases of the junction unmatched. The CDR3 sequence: CASSQTGMAFF. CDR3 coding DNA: TGTGCCAGCAGCCAGACAGGGATGGCTTTCTTT.